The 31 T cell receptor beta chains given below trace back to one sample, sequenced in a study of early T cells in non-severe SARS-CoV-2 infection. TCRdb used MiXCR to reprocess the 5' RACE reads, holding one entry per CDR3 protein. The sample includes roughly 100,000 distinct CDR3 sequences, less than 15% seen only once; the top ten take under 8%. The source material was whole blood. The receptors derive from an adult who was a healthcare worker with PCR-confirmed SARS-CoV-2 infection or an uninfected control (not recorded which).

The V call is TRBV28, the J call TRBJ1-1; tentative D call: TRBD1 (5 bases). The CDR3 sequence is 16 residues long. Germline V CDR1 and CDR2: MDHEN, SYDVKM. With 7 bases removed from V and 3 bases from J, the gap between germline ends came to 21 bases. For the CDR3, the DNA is TGTGCCAGCACCACCGCCTACGGGACCCGAGACACTGAAGCTTTCTTT. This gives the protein CASTTAYGTRDTEAFF.

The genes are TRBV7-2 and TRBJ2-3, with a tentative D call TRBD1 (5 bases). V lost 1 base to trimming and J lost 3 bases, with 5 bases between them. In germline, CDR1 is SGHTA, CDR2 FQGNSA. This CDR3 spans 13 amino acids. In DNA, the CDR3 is TGTGCCAGCAGCTTAGACAGGACAGATACGCAGTATTTT. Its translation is CASSLDRTDTQYF. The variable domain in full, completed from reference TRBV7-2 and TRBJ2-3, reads GAGVSQSPSNKVTEKGKDVELRCDPISGHTALYWYRQSLGQGLEFLIYFQGNSAPDKSGLPSDRFSAERTGGSVSTLTIQRTQQEDSAVYLCASSLDRTDTQYFGPGTRLTVL.

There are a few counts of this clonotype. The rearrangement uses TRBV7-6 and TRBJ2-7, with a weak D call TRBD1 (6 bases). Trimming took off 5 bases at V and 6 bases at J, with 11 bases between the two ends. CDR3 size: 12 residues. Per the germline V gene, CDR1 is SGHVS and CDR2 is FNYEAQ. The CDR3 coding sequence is TGTGCCAGCAGCCACAGGGAGTCCGAGCAGTACTTC. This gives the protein CASSHRESEQYF.

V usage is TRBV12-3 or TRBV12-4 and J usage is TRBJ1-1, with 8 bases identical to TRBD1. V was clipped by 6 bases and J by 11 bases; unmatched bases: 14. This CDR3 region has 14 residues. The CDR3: CASSPPDREGEAFF. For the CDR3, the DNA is TGTGCCAGCAGCCCCCCGGACAGGGAGGGTGAGGCTTTCTTT.

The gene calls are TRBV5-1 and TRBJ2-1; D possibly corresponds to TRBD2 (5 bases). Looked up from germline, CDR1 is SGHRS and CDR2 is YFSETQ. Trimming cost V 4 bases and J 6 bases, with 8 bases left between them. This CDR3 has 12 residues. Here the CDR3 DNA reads TGCGCCAGCAGCGTCGAGGGCAATGAGCAGTTCTTC. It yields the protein CASSVEGNEQFF.

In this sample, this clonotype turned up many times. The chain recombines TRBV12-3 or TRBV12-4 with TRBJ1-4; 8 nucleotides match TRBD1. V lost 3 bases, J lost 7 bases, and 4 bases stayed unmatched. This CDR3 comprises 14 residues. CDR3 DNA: TGTGCCAGCAGTTTTGCAGGGGGCCGTGAAAAACTGTTTTTT. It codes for CASSFAGGREKLFF.

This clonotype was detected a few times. The CDR3 DNA reads as TGCGCCAGCAGCCAGAATAGCGGGGGGCGGAACATTCAGTACTTC. It codes for CASSQNSGGRNIQYF. V usage is TRBV4-1 and J usage is TRBJ2-4; TRBD2 matches at 10 bases. This CDR3 has 15 amino acids. Trimming took 3 bases from V and 7 from J; bases not matched to a gene: 6. The V gene's germline CDR1 is MGHRA and CDR2 YSYEKL.

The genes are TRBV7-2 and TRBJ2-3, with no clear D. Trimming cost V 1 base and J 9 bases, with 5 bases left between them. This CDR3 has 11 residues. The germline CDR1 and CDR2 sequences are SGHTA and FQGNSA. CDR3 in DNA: TGTGCCAGCAGCTTAGTTTACACGCAGTATTTT. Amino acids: CASSLVYTQYF.

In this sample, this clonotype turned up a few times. The CDR3 protein is CSVVFTGELFF. CDR3 nucleotide sequence: TGCAGCGTTGTGTTTACCGGGGAGCTGTTTTTT. The V gene is TRBV29-1, the J gene TRBJ2-2; D gene uncertain. V was cut by 4 bases and J by 5 bases, with 5 bases left in between. CDR1 and CDR2 (germline): SQVTM, ANQGSEA. The CDR3 is 11 amino acids.

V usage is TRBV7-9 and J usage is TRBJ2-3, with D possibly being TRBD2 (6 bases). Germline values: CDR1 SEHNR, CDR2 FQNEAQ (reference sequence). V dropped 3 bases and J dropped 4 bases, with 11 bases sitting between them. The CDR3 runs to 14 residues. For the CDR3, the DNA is TGTGCCAGCAGCTTGGGGGGTAACGCAGATACGCAGTATTTT. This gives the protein CASSLGGNADTQYF.

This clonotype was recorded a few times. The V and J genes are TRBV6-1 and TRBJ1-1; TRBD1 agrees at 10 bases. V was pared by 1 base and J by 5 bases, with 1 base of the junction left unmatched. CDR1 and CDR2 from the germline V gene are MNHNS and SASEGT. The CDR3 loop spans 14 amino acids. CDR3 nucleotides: TGTGCCAGCAGTGAAGGGACAGGGGGAACTGAAGCTTTCTTT. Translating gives CASSEGTGGTEAFF.

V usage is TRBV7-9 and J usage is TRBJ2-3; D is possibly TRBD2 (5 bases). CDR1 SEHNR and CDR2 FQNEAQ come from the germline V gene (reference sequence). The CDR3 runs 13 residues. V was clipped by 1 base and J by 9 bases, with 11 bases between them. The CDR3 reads CASSLELTGTQYF. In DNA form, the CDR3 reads TGTGCCAGCAGCTTAGAACTAACGGGGACGCAGTATTTT.

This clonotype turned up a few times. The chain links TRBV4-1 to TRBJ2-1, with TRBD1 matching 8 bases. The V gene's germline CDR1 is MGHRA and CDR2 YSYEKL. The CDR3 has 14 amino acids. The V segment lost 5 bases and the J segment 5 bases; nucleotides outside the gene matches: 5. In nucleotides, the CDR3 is TGCGCCAGCAGCTCGGGACAGGTAGACAATGAGCAGTTCTTC. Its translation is CASSSGQVDNEQFF.

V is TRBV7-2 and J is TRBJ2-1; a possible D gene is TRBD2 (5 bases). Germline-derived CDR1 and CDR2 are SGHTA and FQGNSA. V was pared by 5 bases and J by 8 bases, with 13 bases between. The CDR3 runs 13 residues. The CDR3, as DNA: TGTGCCAGCAGCGCCACTAGTACCCATGAGCAGTTCTTC. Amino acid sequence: CASSATSTHEQFF.

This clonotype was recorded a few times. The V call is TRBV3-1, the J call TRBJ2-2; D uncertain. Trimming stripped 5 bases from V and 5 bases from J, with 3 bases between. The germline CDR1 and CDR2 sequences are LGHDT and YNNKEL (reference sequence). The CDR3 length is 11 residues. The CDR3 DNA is TGTGCCAGCAGCAATACCGGGGAGCTGTTTTTT. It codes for CASSNTGELFF.

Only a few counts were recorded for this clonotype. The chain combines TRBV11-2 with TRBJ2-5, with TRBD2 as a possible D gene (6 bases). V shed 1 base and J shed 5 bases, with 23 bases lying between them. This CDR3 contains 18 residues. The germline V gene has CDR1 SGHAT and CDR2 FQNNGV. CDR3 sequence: CASSLGFLAGRLWETQYF. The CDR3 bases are TGTGCCAGCAGCTTAGGGTTCCTGGCAGGGAGGTTGTGGGAGACCCAGTACTTC. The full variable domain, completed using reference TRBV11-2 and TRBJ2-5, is EAGVAQSPRYKIIEKRQSVAFWCNPISGHATLYWYQQILGQGPKLLIQFQNNGVVDDSQLPKDRFSAERLKGVDSTLKIQPAKLEDSAVYLCASSLGFLAGRLWETQYFGPGTRLLVL.

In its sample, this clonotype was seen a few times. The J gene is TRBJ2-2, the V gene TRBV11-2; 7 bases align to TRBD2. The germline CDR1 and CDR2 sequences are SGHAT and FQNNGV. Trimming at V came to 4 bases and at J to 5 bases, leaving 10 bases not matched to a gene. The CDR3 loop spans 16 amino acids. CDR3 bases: TGTGCCAGCAGCTCACGTGGAGCGGGGTGGACCGGGGAGCTGTTTTTT. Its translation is CASSSRGAGWTGELFF.

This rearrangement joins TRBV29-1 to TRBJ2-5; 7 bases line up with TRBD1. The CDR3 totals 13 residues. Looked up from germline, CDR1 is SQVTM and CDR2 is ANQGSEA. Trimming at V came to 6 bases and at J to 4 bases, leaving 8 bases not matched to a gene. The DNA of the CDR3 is TGCAGCGTCACCCGGGACAGTAGAGAGACCCAGTACTTC. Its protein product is CSVTRDSRETQYF.

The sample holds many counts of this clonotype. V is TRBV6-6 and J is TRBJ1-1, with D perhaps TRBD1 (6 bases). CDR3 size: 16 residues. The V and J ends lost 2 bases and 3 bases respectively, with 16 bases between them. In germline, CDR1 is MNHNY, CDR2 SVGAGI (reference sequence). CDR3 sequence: CASSYPKGRGYTEAFF. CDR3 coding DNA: TGTGCCAGCAGTTACCCGAAGGGTAGGGGGTACACTGAAGCTTTCTTT.

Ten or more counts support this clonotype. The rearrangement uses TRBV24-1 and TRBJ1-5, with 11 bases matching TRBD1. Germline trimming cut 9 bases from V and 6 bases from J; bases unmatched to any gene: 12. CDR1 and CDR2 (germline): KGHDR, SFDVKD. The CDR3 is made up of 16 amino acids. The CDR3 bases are TGTGCCACCGCCTCCTCCGGACAGGGGGCCTCTCAGCCCCAGCATTTT. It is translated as CATASSGQGASQPQHF.

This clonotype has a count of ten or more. The CDR3 reads CASSLNGGTGELFF. The CDR3 DNA sequence: TGTGCCAGCAGTCTCAACGGGGGGACCGGGGAGCTGTTTTTT. The chain employs TRBV7-2 and TRBJ2-2; 7 bases match TRBD2. Trimming cost V 6 bases and J 5 bases; bases outside gene matches: 6. CDR1 is SGHTA, CDR2 FQGNSA, per germline. The CDR3 runs 14 residues.

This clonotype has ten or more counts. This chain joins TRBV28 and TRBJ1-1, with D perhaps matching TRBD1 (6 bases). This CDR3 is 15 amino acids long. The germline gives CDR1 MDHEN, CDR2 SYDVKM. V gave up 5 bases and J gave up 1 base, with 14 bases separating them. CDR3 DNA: TGTGCCAGCAGTCCGCTAGGGACAAGGAACACTGAAGCTTTCTTT. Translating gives CASSPLGTRNTEAFF.

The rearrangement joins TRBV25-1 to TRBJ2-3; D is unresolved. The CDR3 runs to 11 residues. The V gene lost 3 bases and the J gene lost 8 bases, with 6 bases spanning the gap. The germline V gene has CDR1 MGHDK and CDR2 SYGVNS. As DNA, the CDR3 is TGTGCCAGCAGTGACAGCCCTACGCAGTATTTT. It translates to CASSDSPTQYF.

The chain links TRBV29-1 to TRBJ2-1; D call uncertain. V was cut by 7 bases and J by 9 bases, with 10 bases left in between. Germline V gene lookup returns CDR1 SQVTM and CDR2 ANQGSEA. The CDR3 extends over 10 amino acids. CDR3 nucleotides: TGCAGCGCCCGTTCGGGTGAGCAGTTCTTC. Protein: CSARSGEQFF.

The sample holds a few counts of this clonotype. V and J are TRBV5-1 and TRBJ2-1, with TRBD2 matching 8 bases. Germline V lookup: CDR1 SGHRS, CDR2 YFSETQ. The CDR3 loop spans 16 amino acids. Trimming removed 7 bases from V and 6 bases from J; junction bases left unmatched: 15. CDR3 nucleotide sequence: TGCGCCAGCGCTCGAGGTGAGACTAGCGTTTCCAATGAGCAGTTCTTC. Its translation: CASARGETSVSNEQFF.

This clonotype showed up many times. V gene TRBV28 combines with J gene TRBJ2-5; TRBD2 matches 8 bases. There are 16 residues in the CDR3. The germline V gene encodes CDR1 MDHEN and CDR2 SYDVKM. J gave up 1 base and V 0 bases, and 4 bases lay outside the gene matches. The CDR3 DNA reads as TGTGCCAGCAGTTTATGGGGGACTAGGTGCCAAGAGACCCAGTACTTC. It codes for CASSLWGTRCQETQYF.

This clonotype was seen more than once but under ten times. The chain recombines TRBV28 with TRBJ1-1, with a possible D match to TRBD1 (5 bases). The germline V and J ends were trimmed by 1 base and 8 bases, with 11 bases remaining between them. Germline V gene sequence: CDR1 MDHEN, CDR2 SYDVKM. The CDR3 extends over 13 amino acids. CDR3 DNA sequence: TGTGCCAGCAGTTTATTCGTCCAGGGAGAAGCTTTCTTT. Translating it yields CASSLFVQGEAFF.

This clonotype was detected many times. CDR3: CASSKTRRSNDEQYF. DNA of the CDR3: TGTGCCAGCAGCAAGACACGGAGGTCCAACGACGAGCAGTACTTC. This chain connects TRBV5-5 to TRBJ2-7; TRBD2 might be the D (5 bases). Germline lookup yields CDR1 SGHKS and CDR2 YYEKEE (reference sequence). V lost 4 bases and J lost 5, with 19 bases in between. The CDR3 is made up of 15 amino acids.

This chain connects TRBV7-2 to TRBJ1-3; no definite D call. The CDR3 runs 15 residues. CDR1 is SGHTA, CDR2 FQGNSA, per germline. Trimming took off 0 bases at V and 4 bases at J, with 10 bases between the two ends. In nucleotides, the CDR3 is TGTGCCAGCAGCTTAGCAGGCGGGTCCGGAAACACCATATATTTT. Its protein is CASSLAGGSGNTIYF.

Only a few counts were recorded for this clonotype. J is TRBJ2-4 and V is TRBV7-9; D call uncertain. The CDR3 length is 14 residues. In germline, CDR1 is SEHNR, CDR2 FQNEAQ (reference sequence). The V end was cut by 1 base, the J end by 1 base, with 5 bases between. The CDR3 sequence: CASSLEYAKNIQYF. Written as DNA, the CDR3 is TGTGCCAGCAGCTTAGAGTATGCCAAAAACATTCAGTACTTC.

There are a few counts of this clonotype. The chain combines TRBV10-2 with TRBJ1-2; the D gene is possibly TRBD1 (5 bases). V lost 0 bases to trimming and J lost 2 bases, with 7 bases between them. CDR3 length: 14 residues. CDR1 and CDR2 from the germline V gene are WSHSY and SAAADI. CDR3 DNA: TGCGCCAGCAGTGAGTCATGGGGGAACTATGGCTACACCTTC. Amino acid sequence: CASSESWGNYGYTF.